A selection of T cell receptor beta chains follows, all from one sample in a study of blood T cell repertoires in COVID-19. Libraries were prepared by immunoSEQ multiplex PCR; TCRdb keeps only in-frame clonotypes and omits some of them. Of about 250,000 clones listed, around 86% are singletons. The sequenced sample was peripheral blood. These receptors all stem from a woman in her sixties or seventies who had recovered from COVID-19. CDR3s include the opening cysteine and the closing phenylalanine or tryptophan. D genes are given only for firm matches. Some rows mark clone size as missing; the rest say once, few, many or name a class of expanded clone.

j_call,clone_size,cdr3_length,d_call,v_call,cdr3_aa,cdr3_nt
TRBJ1-4,.,15,TRBD1,TRBV3-1/TRBV3-2,CASSQNPGTGEKLFF,TGTGCCAGCAGCCAAAATCCCGGGACAGGAGAAAAACTGTTTTTT
TRBJ2-1,.,11,.,TRBV11-3,CASSNKDEQFF,TGTGCCAGCAGCAACAAAGATGAGCAGTTCTTC
TRBJ1-4,.,14,.,TRBV6-5,CASRGRATNEKLFF,TGTGCCAGCCGCGGGAGGGCAACTAATGAAAAACTGTTTTTT
TRBJ1-4,.,15,.,TRBV28,CASNINSARGEKLFF,TGTGCCAGCAACATAAACAGCGCACGGGGTGAAAAACTGTTTTTT
TRBJ1-2,.,14,TRBD1,TRBV5-1,CASSRGQGTYGYTF,TGCGCCAGCAGCAGGGGACAGGGGACCTATGGCTACACCTTC
TRBJ1-3,.,14,TRBD1,TRBV5-6,CASSLVSGGNTIYF,TGTGCCAGCAGCTTGGTCTCAGGGGGGAACACCATATATTTT
TRBJ2-5,.,15,TRBD2,TRBV29-1,CSVEGLAGGQETQYF,TGCAGCGTTGAAGGACTAGCGGGGGGGCAGGAGACCCAGTACTTC
TRBJ2-2,.,16,.,TRBV11-2,CASSRFEGGNTGELFF,TGTGCCAGCAGCCGTTTTGAAGGGGGGAACACCGGGGAGCTGTTTTTT
TRBJ2-7,.,14,TRBD1,TRBV7-9,CASSHGTGRNEQYF,TGTGCCAGCAGCCATGGGACAGGGCGAAACGAGCAGTACTTC
TRBJ2-5,once,15,TRBD2,TRBV10-3,CAIRSSGGKQETQYF,TGTGCCATCAGATCTAGCGGGGGAAAACAAGAGACCCAGTACTTC
TRBJ2-7,.,13,.,TRBV27,CASSLSYYREQYF,TGTGCCAGCAGTTTATCGTATTATCGCGAGCAGTACTTC
TRBJ2-7,.,13,.,TRBV5-4,CASSSGIFEEQYF,TGTGCCAGCAGCTCCGGGATATTTGAGGAGCAGTACTTC
TRBJ2-2,.,17,TRBD2,TRBV4-3,CASSQDRGLAGTGELFF,TGCGCCAGCAGCCAAGACCGTGGACTAGCTGGCACCGGGGAGCTGTTTTTT
TRBJ1-1,once,13,.,TRBV3-1/TRBV3-2,CASSQRGGTEAFF,TGTGCCAGCAGCCAACGGGGGGGGACTGAAGCTTTCTTT
TRBJ2-5,.,14,TRBD1,TRBV4-1,CASSLTQGQETQYF,TGCGCCAGCAGCCTCACACAGGGGCAAGAGACCCAGTACTTC
TRBJ1-4,few,15,.,TRBV10-3,CAIRDSGSDNEKLFF,TGTGCCATCAGGGACAGTGGGTCTGATAATGAAAAACTGTTTTTT
TRBJ2-7,.,13,TRBD1,TRBV19,CASSHTGAYEQYF,TGTGCCAGTAGCCATACAGGGGCCTACGAGCAGTACTTC
TRBJ2-1,.,12,.,TRBV6-5,CASSYLGLEQFF,TGTGCCAGCAGTTACCTCGGACTTGAGCAGTTCTTC
TRBJ2-5,.,17,TRBD2,TRBV28,CASSLLLVGGVGETQYF,TGTGCCAGCAGTTTGCTATTAGTCGGGGGGGTTGGAGAGACCCAGTACTTC
TRBJ1-1,once,14,TRBD1,TRBV7-8,CASSARGRGTEAFF,TGTGCCAGCAGCGCCAGGGGGCGGGGCACTGAAGCTTTCTTT
TRBJ2-7,.,14,TRBD1,TRBV7-3,CASSSPGQASEQYF,TGTGCCAGCAGCTCACCGGGACAGGCCTCCGAGCAGTACTTC
TRBJ2-7,few,16,.,TRBV4-2,CASSREGRGSSYEQYF,TGTGCCAGCAGCCGTGAGGGGCGGGGTAGCTCCTACGAGCAGTACTTC
TRBJ1-2,few,14,.,TRBV6-6,CASSGGGLAYGYTF,TGTGCCAGCAGTGGGGGGGGCCTCGCCTATGGCTACACCTTC